The entry below describes one T cell receptor beta chain. Its antigen is not known. These data are taken from a study of cytomegalovirus exposure and HLA in healthy donors. V lost 5 bases and J lost 12; bases outside the gene matches: 17. Germline V gene data show CDR1 as MNHEY and CDR2 as SMNVEV (reference sequence). The CDR3 consists of 15 residues. Regarding the study as a whole: DRB1 had the most TCR associations and HLA-C the fewest, a later analysis found, with rates varying by HLA locus.

Researchers ran the PCR with 60 Vbeta and 13 Jbeta primers. Generated by immunoSEQ multiplex PCR, the TCRdb table keeps only in-frame clones and is missing some. The data contain some 150,000 clones, about 85% of them singletons. Sequenced sample: PBMCs. This receptor was identified in a woman aged 45 to 65 in good health and CMV-seropositive. This chain connects TRBV27 to TRBJ2-3; 7 nucleotides match TRBD1. DNA for the CDR3: TGTGCCAGCAGTCGGACAGGCCGCCTGGGAACTACACAGTATTTT. This gives the protein CASSRTGRLGTTQYF.